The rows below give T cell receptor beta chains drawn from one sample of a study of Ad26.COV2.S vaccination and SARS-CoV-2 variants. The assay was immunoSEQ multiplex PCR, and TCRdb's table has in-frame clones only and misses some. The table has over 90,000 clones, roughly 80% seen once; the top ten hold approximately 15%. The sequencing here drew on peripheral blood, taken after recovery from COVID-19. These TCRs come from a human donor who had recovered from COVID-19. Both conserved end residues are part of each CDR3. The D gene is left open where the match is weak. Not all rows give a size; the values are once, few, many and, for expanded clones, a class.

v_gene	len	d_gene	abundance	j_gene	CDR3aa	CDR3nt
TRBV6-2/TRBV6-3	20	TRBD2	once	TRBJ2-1	CASSYSGPPGLAGGRNEQFF	TGTGCCAGCAGTTATAGTGGGCCACCGGGACTAGCGGGGGGGCGTAATGAGCAGTTCTTC
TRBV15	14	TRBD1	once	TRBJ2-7	CATSRDRTGVEQYF	TGTGCCACCAGCAGAGACAGAACAGGGGTCGAGCAGTACTTC
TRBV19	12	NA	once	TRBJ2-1	CASSRGVNEQFF	TGTGCCAGTAGTAGGGGGGTCAATGAGCAGTTCTTC
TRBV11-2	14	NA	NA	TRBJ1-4	CASSLGGGAEKLFF	TGTGCCAGCAGCTTGGGGGGAGGGGCTGAAAAACTGTTTTTT
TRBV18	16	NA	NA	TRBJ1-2	CASSPENRALRYGYTF	TGTGCCAGCTCACCAGAAAACAGGGCCCTCCGGTATGGCTACACCTTC
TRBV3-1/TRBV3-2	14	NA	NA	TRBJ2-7	CASTTMRRGGEQYF	TGTGCCAGCACCACAATGAGGAGGGGTGGCGAGCAGTACTTC
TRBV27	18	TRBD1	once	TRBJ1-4	CASSSILGQSATNEKLFF	TGTGCCAGCAGTTCGATATTGGGACAGTCAGCAACTAATGAAAAACTGTTTTTT
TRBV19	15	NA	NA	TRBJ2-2	CASSIGDGKPGELFF	TGTGCCAGTAGTATAGGGGACGGGAAGCCCGGGGAGCTGTTTTTT
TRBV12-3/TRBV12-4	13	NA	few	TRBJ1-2	CASSLRGGYGYTF	TGTGCCAGCAGTTTACGGGGGGGGTATGGCTACACCTTC
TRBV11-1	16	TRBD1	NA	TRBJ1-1	CASTQGGQGAVREAFF	TGTGCCAGCACCCAAGGCGGGCAGGGGGCAGTCAGAGAAGCTTTCTTT
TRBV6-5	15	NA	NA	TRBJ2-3	CASERLEASTDTQYF	TGTGCCAGCGAAAGGCTAGAGGCTAGCACAGATACGCAGTATTTT
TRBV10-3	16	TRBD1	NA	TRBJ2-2	CAISAGTGSYAGELFF	TGTGCCATCAGCGCCGGGACAGGATCGTATGCCGGGGAGCTGTTTTTT
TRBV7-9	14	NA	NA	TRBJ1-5	CASSFLTENQPQHF	TGTGCCAGCAGCTTTCTAACAGAGAATCAGCCCCAGCATTTT
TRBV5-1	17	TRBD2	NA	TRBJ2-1	CASSLVGAGGPTNEQFF	TGCGCCAGCAGCTTGGTGGGTGCGGGGGGGCCGACGAATGAGCAGTTCTTC
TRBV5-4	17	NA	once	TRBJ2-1	CASSLSEGDPTYNEQFF	TGTGCCAGCAGCTTGAGTGAAGGGGACCCTACCTACAATGAGCAGTTCTTC
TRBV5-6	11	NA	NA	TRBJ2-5	CASSTQETQYF	TGTGCCAGCAGCACACAAGAGACCCAGTACTTC
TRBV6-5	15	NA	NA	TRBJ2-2	CASSLGGANTGELFF	TGTGCCAGCAGCCTGGGAGGCGCGAACACCGGGGAGCTGTTTTTT
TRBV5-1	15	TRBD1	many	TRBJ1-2	CASSGVGQGARGYTF	TGCGCCAGCAGCGGTGTTGGACAGGGGGCGCGGGGCTACACCTTC
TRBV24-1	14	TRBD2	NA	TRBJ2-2	CATSDLTGRGELFF	TGTGCCACCAGTGACCTAACCGGGAGGGGGGAGCTGTTTTTT
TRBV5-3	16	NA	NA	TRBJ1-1	CARSLVGDWENTEAFF	TGTGCCAGAAGCTTGGTGGGGGATTGGGAGAACACTGAAGCTTTCTTT
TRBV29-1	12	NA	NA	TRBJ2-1	CSVLSSGNEQFF	TGCAGCGTTTTGTCCTCAGGGAATGAGCAGTTCTTC
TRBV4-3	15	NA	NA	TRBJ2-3	CASSQEWQDTDTQYF	TGCGCCAGCAGCCAAGAGTGGCAGGACACAGATACGCAGTATTTT
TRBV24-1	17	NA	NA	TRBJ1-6	CATSDENRGLYNSPLHF	TGTGCCACCAGTGATGAGAACCGGGGCCTCTATAATTCACCCCTCCACTTT
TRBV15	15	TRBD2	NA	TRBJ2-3	CATSRTSGGAGAQYF	TGTGCCACCAGCAGGACTAGCGGGGGGGCTGGGGCGCAGTATTTT
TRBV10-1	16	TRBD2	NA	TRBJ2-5	CASSEGLAGGQETQYF	TGCGCCAGCAGTGAAGGACTAGCGGGGGGTCAAGAGACCCAGTACTTC
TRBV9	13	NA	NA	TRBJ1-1	CASSPQPASEAFF	TGTGCCAGCAGCCCACAGCCAGCTTCTGAAGCTTTCTTT
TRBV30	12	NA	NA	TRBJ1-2	CAWRGQGIGYTF	TGTGCCTGGAGAGGTCAGGGGATTGGCTACACCTTC
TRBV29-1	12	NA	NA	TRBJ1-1	CSVKGANTEAFF	TGCAGCGTTAAAGGGGCGAACACTGAAGCTTTCTTT
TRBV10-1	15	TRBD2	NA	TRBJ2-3	CASSESSGETDTQYF	TGCGCCAGCAGTGAGTCTAGCGGGGAAACAGATACGCAGTATTTT
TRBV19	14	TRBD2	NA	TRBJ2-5	CASSILAGQETQYF	TGTGCCAGTAGTATACTAGCGGGTCAAGAGACCCAGTACTTC
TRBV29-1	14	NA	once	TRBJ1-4	CSGGRTTTNEKLFF	TGCAGCGGGGGACGCACTACGACTAATGAAAAACTGTTTTTT
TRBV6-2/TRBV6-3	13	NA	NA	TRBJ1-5	CASSYKEHQPQHF	TGTGCCAGCAGTTACAAGGAGCATCAGCCCCAGCATTTT
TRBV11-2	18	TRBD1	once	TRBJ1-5	CASSLGRQGPLADQPQHF	TGTGCCAGCAGCTTAGGCCGACAGGGTCCGTTGGCAGATCAGCCCCAGCATTTT
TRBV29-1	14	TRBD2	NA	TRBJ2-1	CSVWSGGAYNEQFF	TGCAGCGTCTGGAGCGGGGGGGCCTACAATGAGCAGTTCTTC
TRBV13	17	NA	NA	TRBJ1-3	CASSLGGGNYKGNTIYF	TGTGCCAGCAGCTTAGGAGGCGGGAATTACAAAGGAAACACCATATATTTT
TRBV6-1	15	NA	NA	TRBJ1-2	CASSEEPGADYGYTF	TGTGCCAGCAGTGAAGAGCCAGGGGCGGACTATGGCTACACCTTC
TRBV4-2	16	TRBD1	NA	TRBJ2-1	CASSQDQGQVYNEQFF	TGTGCCAGCAGCCAGGATCAAGGACAGGTCTACAATGAGCAGTTCTTC
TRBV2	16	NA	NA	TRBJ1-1	CATIPGLLTMNTEAFF	TGTGCCACGATCCCGGGACTTCTTACAATGAACACTGAAGCTTTCTTT
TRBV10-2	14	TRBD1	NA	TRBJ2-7	CASRGNRDRVEQYF	TGCGCCAGCAGGGGTAACCGGGACAGGGTCGAGCAGTACTTC
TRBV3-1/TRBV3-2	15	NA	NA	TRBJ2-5	CASSQKLAVWETQYF	TGTGCCAGCAGCCAAAAACTGGCAGTTTGGGAGACCCAGTACTTC
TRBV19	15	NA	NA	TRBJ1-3	CASSISVLSGNTIYF	TGTGCCAGTAGTATCTCGGTACTCTCTGGAAACACCATATATTTT
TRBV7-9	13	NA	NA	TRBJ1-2	CASSESPGYGYTF	TGTGCCAGCAGCGAATCTCCGGGTTATGGCTACACCTTC
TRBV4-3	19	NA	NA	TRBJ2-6	CASSQDAQRGSAGANVLTF	TGCGCCAGCAGCCAAGATGCGCAAAGGGGGAGCGCTGGGGCCAACGTCCTGACTTTC
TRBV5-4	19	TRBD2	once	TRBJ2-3	CASSFRRTSGGGPTDTQYF	TGTGCCAGCAGCTTCCGGAGGACTAGCGGGGGGGGACCCACAGATACGCAGTATTTT
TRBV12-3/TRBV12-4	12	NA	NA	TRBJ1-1	CASSLELTWPFF	TGTGCCAGCAGTTTAGAACTGACCTGGCCTTTCTTT
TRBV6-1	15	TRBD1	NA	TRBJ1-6	CASRGGTGVNSPLHF	TGTGCCAGCAGAGGAGGGACAGGGGTGAATTCACCCCTCCACTTT
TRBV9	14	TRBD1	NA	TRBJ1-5	CASSGGQGDQPQHF	TGTGCCAGCAGCGGGGGACAGGGGGATCAGCCCCAGCATTTT
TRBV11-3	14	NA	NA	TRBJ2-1	CASSLAGAYNEQFF	TGTGCCAGCAGCTTGGCAGGAGCCTACAATGAGCAGTTCTTC
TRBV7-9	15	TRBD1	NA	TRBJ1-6	CASRGRGPHNSPLHF	TGTGCCAGCAGGGGCAGGGGGCCCCATAATTCACCCCTCCACTTT
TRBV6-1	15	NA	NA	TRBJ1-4	CASSELGALGEKLFF	TGTGCCAGCAGTGAATTGGGGGCGCTGGGCGAAAAACTGTTTTTT
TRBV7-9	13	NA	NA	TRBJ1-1	CASSHGQLAEAFF	TGTGCCAGCAGCCATGGACAGTTAGCTGAAGCTTTCTTT
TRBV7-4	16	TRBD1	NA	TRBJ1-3	CASSHLTGETGNTIYF	TGTGCCAGCAGCCACCTTACAGGGGAAACTGGAAACACCATATATTTT
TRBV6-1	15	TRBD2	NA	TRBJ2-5	CASSERGWGGETQYF	TGTGCCAGCAGTGAACGGGGCTGGGGGGGAGAGACCCAGTACTTC
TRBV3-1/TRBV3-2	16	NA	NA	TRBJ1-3	CASSQAPGEGGNTIYF	TGTGCCAGCAGCCAAGCCCCAGGGGAAGGTGGAAACACCATATATTTT
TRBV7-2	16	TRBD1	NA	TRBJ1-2	CASSPQGQEGNYGYTF	TGTGCCAGCAGCCCTCAAGGACAGGAGGGGAACTATGGCTACACCTTC
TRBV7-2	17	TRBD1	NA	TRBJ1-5	CASSYRGRTGGNQPQHF	TGTGCCAGCAGCTACCGAGGGAGGACAGGGGGCAATCAGCCCCAGCATTTT